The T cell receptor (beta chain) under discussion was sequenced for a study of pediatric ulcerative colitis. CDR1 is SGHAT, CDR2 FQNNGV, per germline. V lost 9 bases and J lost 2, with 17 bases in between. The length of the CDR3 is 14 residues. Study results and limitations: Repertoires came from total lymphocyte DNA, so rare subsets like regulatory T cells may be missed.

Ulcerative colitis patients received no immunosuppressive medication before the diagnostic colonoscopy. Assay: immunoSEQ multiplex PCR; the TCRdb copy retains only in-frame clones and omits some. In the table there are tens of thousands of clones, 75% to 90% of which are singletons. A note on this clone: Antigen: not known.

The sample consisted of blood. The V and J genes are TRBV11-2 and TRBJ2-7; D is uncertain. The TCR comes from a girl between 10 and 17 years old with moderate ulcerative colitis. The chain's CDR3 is CARIPAAIPYEQYF. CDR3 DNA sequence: TGTGCCAGAATTCCGGCGGCAATTCCCTACGAGCAGTACTTC.